Below, one T cell receptor beta chain is given with its context. This entry belongs to a study of blood T cell repertoires in COVID-19. Study details: The samples span acute and convalescent COVID-19 from the United States, Italy and Spain. T cells, B-cell-depleted T cells, or PBMCs provided the cDNA or gDNA that served as material.

Original analysis: The authors estimated nucleated cell counts from reference gene primer amplification. Assay: immunoSEQ multiplex PCR; the TCRdb copy retains only in-frame clones and omits some. V and J calls and clone size are as listed in that table; D and trimming were resolved from the DNA. Among around 250,000 clones, about nine tenths were seen once, and the ten largest hold approximately 3%. With V trimmed by 4 bases and J by 8 bases, 5 bases remained unmatched. The CDR3 loop spans 14 amino acids. Germline V gene sequence: CDR1 MDHEN, CDR2 SYDVKM. The chain is built from TRBV28 and TRBJ1-4, with 9 nucleotides matching TRBD1. The clonotype comes from a woman aged 25 to 45 with active or convalescent COVID-19. The sample taken for sequencing was peripheral blood. The chain's CDR3 is CASSWEGTGEKLFF. The CDR3, as DNA: TGTGCCAGCAGTTGGGAAGGGACAGGGGAAAAACTGTTTTTT.